Below are 27 T cell receptor beta chains sequenced from a single sample in a study of vaccination effects on CD4 cells after COVID-19. The ViraFEST assay expanded antigen-specific CD4+ T cells with viral peptide pools before sequencing. Subsequent to a culture period of 10 days, CD4+ T cells were isolated. Confirmation by PCR established that the person had SARS-CoV-2 infection between March and December 2020. Assay: immunoSEQ multiplex PCR; the TCRdb copy retains only in-frame clones and omits some. The sample contains 15,000 to 20,000 clones, about 74% of which appear only once. No antigen is known for these receptors. This sample comprised CD4+ T cells from PBMCs cultured with SARS-CoV-2 spike peptides, obtained before COVID-19 vaccination. These TCRs come from a human donor who had a prior SARS-CoV-2 infection.

The table lists this clone with a count of one. The V call is TRBV18, the J call TRBJ2-5; TRBD2 matches 7 bases. Germline lookup yields CDR1 KGHSH and CDR2 LQKENI. This CDR3 is built from 15 residues. Unmatched junction bases numbered 5, after V lost 3 bases and J lost 1 base. CDR3 nucleotide sequence: TGTGCCAGCTCACCCCTCTCGGGGGGCCAAGAGACCCAGTACTTC. Translated, it gives CASSPLSGGQETQYF. Filled out from reference TRBV18 and TRBJ2-5, the complete variable domain reads NAGVMQNPRHLVRRRGQEARLRCSPMKGHSHVYWYRQLPEEGLKFMVYLQKENIIDESGMPKERFSAEFPKEGPSILRIQQVVRGDSAAYFCASSPLSGGQETQYFGPGTRLLVL.

The chain couples TRBV5-4 to TRBJ2-7; maybe TRBD2 (5 bases). The CDR3 is 12 residues long. Germline lookup yields CDR1 SGHNT and CDR2 YYREEE (reference sequence). Trimming pared 2 bases from V and 5 bases from J, leaving 8 bases between. The CDR3 protein is CASSFGENEQYF. Here the CDR3 DNA reads TGTGCCAGCAGCTTCGGGGAAAACGAGCAGTACTTC. Full variable domain (missing parts from reference TRBV5-4 and TRBJ2-7): ETGVTQSPTHLIKTRGQQVTLRCSSQSGHNTVSWYQQALGQGPQFIFQYYREEENGRGNFPPRFSGLQFPNYSSELNVNALELDDSALYLCASSFGENEQYFGPGTRLTVT.

The gene calls are TRBV7-2 and TRBJ2-1; D is unclear. Between the trimmed V and J ends, which lost 1 base and 0 bases, there was a span of 7 bases. The CDR3 extends over 15 amino acids. CDR1 is SGHTA and CDR2 is FQGNSA in the germline V gene. As DNA, the CDR3 is TGTGCCAGCAGCTTAGGTCTAGTCTCCTACAATGAGCAGTTCTTC. This gives the protein CASSLGLVSYNEQFF.

This clone was recorded only once. This rearrangement joins TRBV18 to TRBJ2-7; D ambiguous. This CDR3 comprises 13 residues. Trimming removed 2 bases at V and 12 bases at J, with 17 bases between. Germline V CDR1 and CDR2: KGHSH, LQKENI. The CDR3 reads CASSPKSGWNLYF. The CDR3 DNA sequence: TGTGCCAGCTCACCAAAATCCGGTTGGAATCTGTACTTC.

This clone has more than one count but fewer than ten. The chain recombines TRBV9 with TRBJ2-3; D ambiguous. This CDR3 is 16 amino acids long. Germline CDR1 reads SGDLS; CDR2 reads YYNGEE. V lost 1 base to trimming and J lost 0 bases, with 12 bases between them. In DNA, the CDR3 is TGTGCCAGCAGCGTACGACCAGCCTCTAGCACAGATACGCAGTATTTT. Its translation: CASSVRPASSTDTQYF.

The genes are TRBV3-1 (or the pseudogene TRBV3-2) and TRBJ1-1, with a weak D call TRBD1 (6 bases). V shed 4 bases and J shed 4 bases, with 13 bases lying between them. Germline-derived CDR1 and CDR2 are LGHDT and YNNKEL (reference sequence). The CDR3 loop spans 14 amino acids. CDR3 sequence: CASSRGGLITEAFF. The CDR3 DNA is TGTGCCAGCAGCCGCGGGGGGCTGATCACTGAAGCTTTCTTT.

The chain is built from TRBV2 and TRBJ2-5; D is perhaps TRBD2 (5 bases). Trimming removed 11 bases from V and 1 base from J, with 8 bases in between. CDR1 and CDR2 (germline): SNHLY, FYNNEI. The CDR3 totals 11 residues. CDR3 residues: CAGRGQETQYF. The CDR3 bases are TGTGCCGGACGGGGCCAAGAGACCCAGTACTTC. The full variable domain, in which reference TRBV2 and TRBJ2-5 provide the parts outside the CDR3, is EPEVTQTPSHQVTQMGQEVILRCVPISNHLYFYWYRQILGQKVEFLVSFYNNEISEKSEIFDDQFSVERPDGSNFTLKIRSTKLEDSAMYFCAGRGQETQYFGPGTRLLVL.

The chain links TRBV18 to TRBJ2-3, with 11 bases that match TRBD2. The V gene end was trimmed by 3 bases and the J gene end by 0 bases; junction bases not matched to a gene: 8. The CDR3 runs 18 residues. The germline gives CDR1 KGHSH, CDR2 LQKENI. CDR3 in amino acids: CASSPTGTSGGSTDTQYF. The CDR3 bases are TGTGCCAGCTCACCCACCGGGACTAGCGGAGGGAGCACAGATACGCAGTATTTT. Full variable domain (rest looked up from reference TRBV18 and TRBJ2-3): NAGVMQNPRHLVRRRGQEARLRCSPMKGHSHVYWYRQLPEEGLKFMVYLQKENIIDESGMPKERFSAEFPKEGPSILRIQQVVRGDSAAYFCASSPTGTSGGSTDTQYFGPGTRLTVL.

The chain has TRBV7-2 and TRBJ2-7; no reliable D call. Trimming stripped 1 base from V and 6 bases from J, with 10 bases between. This CDR3 comprises 13 residues. From germline, CDR1 is SGHTA and CDR2 FQGNSA. The CDR3 region has the DNA TGTGCCAGCAGCTTAGAATCGTTCTCCGAGCAGTACTTC. This codes for CASSLESFSEQYF.

Only one count was recorded for this clone. The V and J genes are TRBV5-1 and TRBJ2-7; TRBD1 matches at 9 bases. Germline CDR1 is SGHRS and CDR2 is YFSETQ. J gave up 3 bases and V 0 bases, and 1 base lay outside the gene matches. This CDR3 is built from 14 residues. The CDR3 coding sequence is TGCGCCAGCAGCTTGGCGGGACAGGGCTACGAGCAGTACTTC. Translation gives CASSLAGQGYEQYF.

This sequence joins TRBV11-2 and TRBJ2-5; 11 bases are shared with TRBD2. Losses at the gene ends were 5 bases for V and 4 bases for J; bases not matched to a gene: 3. Germline V gives CDR1 SGHAT, CDR2 FQNNGV. This CDR3 has 14 residues. CDR3 DNA: TGTGCCAGCAGCCCTGGACTAGCGGGAGAGACCCAGTACTTC. Its protein is CASSPGLAGETQYF.

The chain couples TRBV25-1 to TRBJ2-6; D unclear. This CDR3 has 15 residues. V was trimmed by 5 bases and J by 2 bases, leaving 10 bases between them. Looked up from germline, CDR1 is MGHDK and CDR2 is SYGVNS. DNA for the CDR3: TGTGCCAGCAGTCTTACTGGACCTGGGGCCAACGTCCTGACTTTC. Translated, it gives CASSLTGPGANVLTF.

The chain recombines TRBV7-9 with TRBJ1-4; possible D gene TRBD1, 5 bases. This CDR3 has 14 amino acids. V was shortened by 6 bases and J by 8 bases, with 16 bases between the two germline ends. Germline V gene data show CDR1 as SEHNR and CDR2 as FQNEAQ (reference sequence). This CDR3 is CASSSLEWGEKLFF. CDR3 coding DNA: TGTGCCAGCAGTTCCCTCGAGTGGGGGGAAAAACTGTTTTTT.

This clone was detected only a few times. This chain connects TRBV6-5 to TRBJ1-1; D uncertain. Germline V gene sequence: CDR1 MNHEY, CDR2 SVGAGI. V was pared by 0 bases and J by 4 bases, with 9 bases between. The CDR3 length is 14 residues. In DNA form, the CDR3 reads TGTGCCAGCAGTTACTCTATGAAGGGCACTGAAGCTTTCTTT. It codes for CASSYSMKGTEAFF.

The chain recombines TRBV3-1 (or the pseudogene TRBV3-2) with TRBJ2-5; 7 bases fit TRBD1. The CDR3 length is 15 residues. V lost 4 bases to trimming and J lost 5 bases; unmatched junction nucleotides: 10. The V gene's germline CDR1 is LGHDT and CDR2 YNNKEL (reference sequence). The CDR3, as DNA: TGTGCCAGCAGCCCGGGACAGAATAGATGGGAGACCCAGTACTTC. Translating it yields CASSPGQNRWETQYF.

This clone was observed a handful of times. This chain joins TRBV6-5 and TRBJ1-5; no definite D call. V was pared by 6 bases and J by 5 bases, with 11 bases between. Per germline, CDR1 MNHEY and CDR2 SVGAGI. The CDR3 runs 13 residues. The CDR3 sequence is CASRMDGDQPQHF. For the CDR3, the DNA is TGTGCCAGCAGGATGGACGGGGATCAGCCCCAGCATTTT.

The gene calls are TRBV24-1 and TRBJ2-1; D not certain. V lost 3 bases and J lost 5, with 16 bases in between. Per the germline V gene, CDR1 is KGHDR and CDR2 is SFDVKD. This CDR3 comprises 16 residues. CDR3 DNA sequence: TGTGCCACCAGTGATCCACGGACGGAACAAAACAATGAGCAGTTCTTC. Translation gives CATSDPRTEQNNEQFF.

The rearrangement joins TRBV4-1 to TRBJ1-5, with D perhaps matching TRBD1 (5 bases). V lost 3 bases and J lost 2, with 11 bases in between. Germline lookup yields CDR1 MGHRA and CDR2 YSYEKL. The CDR3 has 15 amino acids. The CDR3, as DNA: TGCGCCAGCAGCCAGAGGGGATTTGGCAATCAGCCCCAGCATTTT. This gives the protein CASSQRGFGNQPQHF.

J is TRBJ2-1 and V is TRBV5-6; 9 bases are a match to TRBD1. The germline V gene encodes CDR1 SGHDT and CDR2 YYEEEE. The CDR3 has 16 amino acids. Trimming at V came to 4 bases and at J to 4 bases, leaving 9 bases not matched to a gene. CDR3 amino acids: CASSRTGANLYNEQFF. The CDR3 DNA reads TGTGCCAGCAGCCGGACAGGGGCCAACCTGTACAATGAGCAGTTCTTC.

DNA of the CDR3: TGTGCCAGCAGTTTGGACAGGGGGACCTACGAGCAGTACTTC. This translates into CASSLDRGTYEQYF. The rearrangement uses TRBV7-9 and TRBJ2-7; 10 bases align to TRBD1. CDR1 is SEHNR, CDR2 FQNEAQ, per germline (reference sequence). This CDR3 spans 14 amino acids. J lost 2 bases, V lost 6 bases, and 4 bases had no gene match.

The rearrangement joins TRBV5-4 to TRBJ1-1; no firm D call. Trimming removed 5 bases at V and 0 bases at J, with 14 bases between. CDR3 size: 15 residues. CDR1 and CDR2 (germline): SGHNT, YYREEE (reference sequence). In DNA form, the CDR3 reads TGTGCCAGCAGATCAGCATCAAAGCTGAACACTGAAGCTTTCTTT. The encoded protein is CASRSASKLNTEAFF.

V and J are TRBV29-1 and TRBJ2-5, with 8 nucleotides matching TRBD2. Germline V gene sequence: CDR1 SQVTM, CDR2 ANQGSEA. The CDR3 length is 13 residues. Trimming removed 2 bases from V and 5 bases from J; junction bases left unmatched: 4. The CDR3 loop is CSVEFGGGETQYF. DNA of the CDR3: TGCAGCGTTGAATTCGGGGGGGGTGAGACCCAGTACTTC.

The rearrangement uses TRBV7-2 and TRBJ1-3; possibly TRBD1 for D (5 bases). The CDR3 totals 15 residues. Germline lookup yields CDR1 SGHTA and CDR2 FQGNSA. The germline V and J ends were trimmed by 5 bases and 2 bases, with 13 bases remaining between them. The chain's CDR3 is CASSPRGGAGNTIYF. The CDR3, as DNA: TGTGCCAGCAGCCCACGGGGGGGGGCTGGAAACACCATATATTTT.

The chain has TRBV3-1 (or the pseudogene TRBV3-2) and TRBJ1-2; D uncertain. Looked up from germline, CDR1 is LGHDT and CDR2 is YNNKEL (reference sequence). The CDR3 contains 13 residues. The germline V and J ends were trimmed by 2 bases and 10 bases, with 14 bases remaining between them. The CDR3 DNA is TGTGCCAGCAGCCAAAGTATCCAGTCGATCTACACCTTC. It is translated as CASSQSIQSIYTF.

The chain uses TRBV6-4 and TRBJ2-1; maybe TRBD2 (6 bases). CDR3 size: 15 residues. V lost 4 bases and J 0 bases, leaving 10 bases between the germline ends. The germline CDR1 and CDR2 sequences are MRHNA and SNTAGT. CDR3 loop: CASSAGGSSYNEQFF. The DNA for the CDR3 is TGTGCCAGCAGTGCAGGAGGGAGCTCCTACAATGAGCAGTTCTTC.

This clone was observed a few times. This chain joins TRBV18 and TRBJ1-1, with D uncertain. Germline assignment: CDR1 KGHSH and CDR2 LQKENI. Between the trimmed V and J ends, which lost 4 bases and 9 bases, there was a span of 12 bases. This CDR3 spans 12 amino acids. The CDR3 DNA is TGTGCCAGCTCACACCGACAAGTTAAAGCTTTCTTT. It yields the protein CASSHRQVKAFF. Full variable domain (rest looked up from reference TRBV18 and TRBJ1-1): NAGVMQNPRHLVRRRGQEARLRCSPMKGHSHVYWYRQLPEEGLKFMVYLQKENIIDESGMPKERFSAEFPKEGPSILRIQQVVRGDSAAYFCASSHRQVKAFFGQGTRLTVV.

CDR3 in DNA: TGTGCCAGCAGCCAAACTGAACTAAAGCAGTTCTTC. Translation gives CASSQTELKQFF. This chain links TRBV7-3 with TRBJ2-1; D unclear. The CDR3 is made up of 12 amino acids. CDR1 is SGHTA and CDR2 is FQGTGA in the germline V gene. Trimming removed 5 bases from V and 11 bases from J, with 13 bases in between.